This TCR beta chain was documented in a study of regulatory T cells in long-lasting Graves disease. Turning to the study itself: Persistence in Graves' disease denoted antithyroid drug use beyond 5 years alongside positive TSH receptor antibodies.

Arm-PCR of CDR3 regions and iRepertoire HTBI primers were the basis on which TCR beta libraries were built. Under the authors' procedure: The study identified 60 to 65 TRBV and 14 to 15 TRBJ segments across samples. Using its own MiXCR run on the multiplex PCR reads, TCRdb lists one record per CDR3 protein. The authors' filters were not applied to this entry. In the table there are 310,000 or so distinct CDR3 sequences, around 19% of which are singletons. This clonotype occurred many times. As for time point: persistent/refractory GD, antithyroid drugs over 5 years with positive TRAb. RNA extracted from PBMCs served as the sequencing template. Germline assignment: CDR1 MDHEN and CDR2 SYDVKM. This CDR3 comprises 13 residues. Germline trimming cut 6 bases from V and 6 bases from J; bases unmatched to any gene: 6.

J is TRBJ2-7 and V is TRBV28, with 9 bases identical to TRBD1. This receptor was obtained from a female donor with Graves disease. The sample was peripheral blood mononuclear cells (PBMCs), taken when the disease was refractory, from a patient treated with antithyroid drugs. The chain's CDR3 is CASRDRGRGEQYF. The CDR3 DNA is TGTGCCAGCAGGGACAGGGGCCGCGGCGAGCAGTACTTC.